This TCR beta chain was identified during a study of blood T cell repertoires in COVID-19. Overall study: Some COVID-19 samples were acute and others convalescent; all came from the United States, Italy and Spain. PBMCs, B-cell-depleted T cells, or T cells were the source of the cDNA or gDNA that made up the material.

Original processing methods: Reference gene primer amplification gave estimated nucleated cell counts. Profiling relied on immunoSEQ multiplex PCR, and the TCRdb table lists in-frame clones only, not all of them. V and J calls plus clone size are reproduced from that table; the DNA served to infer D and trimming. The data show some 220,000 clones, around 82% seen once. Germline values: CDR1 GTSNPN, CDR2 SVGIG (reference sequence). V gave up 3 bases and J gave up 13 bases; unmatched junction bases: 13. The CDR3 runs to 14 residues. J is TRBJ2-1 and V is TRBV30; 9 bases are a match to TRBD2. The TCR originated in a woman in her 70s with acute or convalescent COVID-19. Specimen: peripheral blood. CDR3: CAWRSLAGPLIQFF. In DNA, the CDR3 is TGTGCCTGGAGGTCTCTAGCGGGGCCCTTAATCCAGTTCTTC.